Below, one T cell receptor (beta chain) is given with its context. The antigen remains unidentified. CDR1 is SEHNR and CDR2 is FQNEAQ in the germline V gene (reference sequence). Trimming cost V 1 base and J 0 bases, with 9 bases left between them. This CDR3 is 15 amino acids long. Produced via immunoSEQ multiplex PCR; TCRdb's table is partial and in-frame only. In the table there are about 42,000 clones, about 91% of which are singletons. The data are from a study of T cell responses to AZD1222 COVID-19 vaccine. Study-wide results and limits: Every sample of the repertoires postdated the peak T cell response. Just six AZD1222 recipients were seropositive at baseline. Once two AZD1222 doses were given, Spike-specific TCR breadth and depth went up. Dominant at 160-218 and 743-854, vaccine-associated CD4 TCRs also spanned spike.

This material consisted of peripheral blood, taken 28 days after the second AZD1222 dose. The clonotype was recovered from an adult who received the AZD1222 COVID-19 vaccine. The chain recombines TRBV7-9 with TRBJ1-1, with a tentative D call TRBD1 (5 bases). The CDR3 sequence: CASSLGGALNTEAFF. The CDR3 region has the DNA TGTGCCAGCAGCTTAGGGGGCGCTTTGAACACTGAAGCTTTCTTT.